This T cell receptor beta chain emerged from a study of blood T cell repertoires in COVID-19 (dated by TCRdb to the early 2020s). Study-level background: Collaborator samples came from the United States, Italy and Spain and covered acute and convalescent phases of COVID-19. The repertoires were made available in a free public database intended to serve as a resource for research on the immune response to SARS-CoV-2. Where available, HLA class I and class II types were obtained from metadata supplied by the sample provider rather than from assay-based typing. Sample metadata almost always included a de-identified subject ID, COVID-19 status, age in years and sex. Samples were obtained from the ongoing ImmuneRACE study (first 160 participants) and from over a thousand subjects provided by 6 global collaborators. Deeply sampled blood TCRbeta repertoires from subjects exposed to, actively infected with, or recovered from COVID-19 were included in the dataset. The prospective study material was composed of cDNA or gDNA derived from T cells, B-cell-depleted T cells, or PBMCs.

One collaborating source in Seattle enrolled patients during active infection and followed them longitudinally through the course of disease. Collaborating institutions collected whole blood in K2EDTA tubes following their own protocols. For TCRbeta analysis, collaborators shipped samples as frozen whole blood, isolated PBMCs, or DNA extracted from either of those sample types. TCRbeta CDR3 regions were amplified from genomic DNA using the immunoSEQ Assay, a bias-controlled multiplex PCR. Concerning the study's data processing: The number of nucleated cells in each sample was estimated from the amplification of reference gene primers within the assay. To quantify the absolute abundance of each unique TCRbeta CDR3 rearrangement, sequence reads were collapsed and filtered. For each sample, productive Simpson clonality was calculated as the square root of Simpson's diversity index over productive rearrangements. TCRdb obtained this table from immuneACCESS and retained in-frame rearrangements with V and J assigned. These tables miss some clones; where compared with another copy, unresolved V genes account for less than half of the shortfall, and the remainder is unexplained. That table supplies the V and J calls and clone size; D and trimming were determined from the DNA. The table for this sample lists 400,000 to 450,000 clones; around 89% of them were counted only once. 10% to 15% of the sample comes from the top ten.

A word on this clone: The antigen it binds to is not known. Base qualities are not provided; no much larger clone lies one nucleotide away.

Overall study outcomes, separate from this receptor: The quantity of clinical and demographic metadata differed by source and by participant and was supplied without curation.

CDR3 length: 17 amino acids, cysteine to phenylalanine. The entry retains the CDR3 DNA only, 51 bases that are in frame from base 1. The V end loses 2 bases and the J end loses 1 base, and a stretch of 18 bases separates them. In the germline V gene, CDR1 corresponds to SGDLS and CDR2 to YYNGEE. This chain joins TRBV9 to TRBJ1-2; possibly the D gene is TRBD1, per 6 matching bases. The receptor was derived from a woman between 50 and 59 years old with COVID-19, enrolled during active disease. The source material was peripheral blood. The CDR3 here reads CASSVAAGANFNYGYTF. The base sequence is TGTGCCAGCAGCGTCGCGGCAGGGGCGAACTTTAACTATGGCTACACCTTC.